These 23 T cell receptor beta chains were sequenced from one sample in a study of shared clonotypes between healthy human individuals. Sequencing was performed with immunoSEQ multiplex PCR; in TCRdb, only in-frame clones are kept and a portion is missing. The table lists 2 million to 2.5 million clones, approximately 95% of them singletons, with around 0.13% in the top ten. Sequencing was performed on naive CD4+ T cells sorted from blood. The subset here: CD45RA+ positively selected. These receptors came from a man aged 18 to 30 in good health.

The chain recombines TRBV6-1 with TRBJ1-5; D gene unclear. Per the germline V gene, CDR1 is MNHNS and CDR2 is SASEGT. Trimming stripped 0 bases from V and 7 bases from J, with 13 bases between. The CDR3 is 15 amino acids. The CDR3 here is CASSEAQGLRQPQHF. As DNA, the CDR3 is TGTGCCAGCAGTGAAGCGCAAGGGTTGAGACAGCCCCAGCATTTT.

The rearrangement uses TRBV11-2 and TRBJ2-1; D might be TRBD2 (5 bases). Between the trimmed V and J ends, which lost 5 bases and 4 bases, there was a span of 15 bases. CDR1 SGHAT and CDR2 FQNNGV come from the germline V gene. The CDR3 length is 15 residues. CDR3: CASSPEGAKYNEQFF. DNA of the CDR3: TGTGCCAGCAGCCCTGAGGGAGCAAAGTACAATGAGCAGTTCTTC. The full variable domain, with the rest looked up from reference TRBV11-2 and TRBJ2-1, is EAGVAQSPRYKIIEKRQSVAFWCNPISGHATLYWYQQILGQGPKLLIQFQNNGVVDDSQLPKDRFSAERLKGVDSTLKIQPAKLEDSAVYLCASSPEGAKYNEQFFGPGTRLTVL.

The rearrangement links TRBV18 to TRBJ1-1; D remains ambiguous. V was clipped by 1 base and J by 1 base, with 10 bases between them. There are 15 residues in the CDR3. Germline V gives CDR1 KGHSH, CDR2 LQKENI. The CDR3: CASSPLGGGNTEAFF. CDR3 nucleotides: TGTGCCAGCTCACCACTGGGCGGAGGGAACACTGAAGCTTTCTTT.

The CDR3 DNA reads as TGCGCCAGCAGCCGGGACGGAATGAACACTGAAGCTTTCTTT. Its protein product is CASSRDGMNTEAFF. This chain connects TRBV5-1 to TRBJ1-1; a weak D match, TRBD1 (5 bases). V dropped 4 bases and J dropped 0 bases, with 10 bases sitting between them. CDR1 and CDR2 (germline): SGHRS, YFSETQ. CDR3 length: 14 amino acids. The variable domain in full, completed from reference TRBV5-1 and TRBJ1-1, reads KAGVTQTPRYLIKTRGQQVTLSCSPISGHRSVSWYQQTPGQGLQFLFEYFSETQRNKGNFPGRFSGRQFSNSRSEMNVSTLELGDSALYLCASSRDGMNTEAFFGQGTRLTVV.

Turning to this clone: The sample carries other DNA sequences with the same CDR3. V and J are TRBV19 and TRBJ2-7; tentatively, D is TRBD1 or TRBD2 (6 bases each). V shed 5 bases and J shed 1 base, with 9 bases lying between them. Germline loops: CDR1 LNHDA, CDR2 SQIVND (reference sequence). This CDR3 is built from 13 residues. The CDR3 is CASSRGQSYEQYF. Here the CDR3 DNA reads TGTGCCAGTAGTCGGGGGCAATCCTACGAGCAGTACTTC. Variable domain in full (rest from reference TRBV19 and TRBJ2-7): DGGITQSPKYLFRKEGQNVTLSCEQNLNHDAMYWYRQDPGQGLRLIYYSQIVNDFQKGDIAEGYSVSREKKESFPLTVTSAQKNPTAFYLCASSRGQSYEQYFGPGTRLTVT.

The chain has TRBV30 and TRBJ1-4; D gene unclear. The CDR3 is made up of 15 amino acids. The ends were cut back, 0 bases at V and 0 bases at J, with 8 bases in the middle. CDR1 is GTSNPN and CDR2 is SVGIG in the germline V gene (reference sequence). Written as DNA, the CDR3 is TGTGCCTGGAGTGTACTGAGGGCAACTAATGAAAAACTGTTTTTT. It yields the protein CAWSVLRATNEKLFF.

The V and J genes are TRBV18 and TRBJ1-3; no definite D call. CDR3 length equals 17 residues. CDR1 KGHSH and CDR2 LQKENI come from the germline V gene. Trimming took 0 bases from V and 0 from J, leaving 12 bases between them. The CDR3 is CASSPPSSAISGNTIYF. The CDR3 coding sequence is TGTGCCAGCTCACCACCAAGCTCTGCCATCTCTGGAAACACCATATATTTT.

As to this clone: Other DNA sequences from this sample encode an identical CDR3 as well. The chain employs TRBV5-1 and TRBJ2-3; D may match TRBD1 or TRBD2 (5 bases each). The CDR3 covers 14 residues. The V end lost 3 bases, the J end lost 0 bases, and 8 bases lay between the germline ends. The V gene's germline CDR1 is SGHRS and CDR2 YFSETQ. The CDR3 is CASSYRDSTDTQYF. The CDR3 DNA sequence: TGCGCCAGCAGCTACCGGGACAGCACAGATACGCAGTATTTT.

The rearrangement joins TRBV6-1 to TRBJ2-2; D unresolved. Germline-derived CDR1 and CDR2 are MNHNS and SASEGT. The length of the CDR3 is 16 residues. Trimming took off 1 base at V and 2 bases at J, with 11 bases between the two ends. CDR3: CASSEVGDLNTGELFF. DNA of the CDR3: TGTGCCAGCAGTGAAGTAGGAGACTTAAACACCGGGGAGCTGTTTTTT.

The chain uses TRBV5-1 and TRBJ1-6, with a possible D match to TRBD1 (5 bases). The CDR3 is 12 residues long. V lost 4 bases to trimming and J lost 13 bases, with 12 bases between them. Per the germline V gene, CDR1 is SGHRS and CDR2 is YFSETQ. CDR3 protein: CASSLRDGPLHF. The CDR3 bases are TGCGCCAGCAGCCTCCGGGACGGTCCCCTCCACTTT.

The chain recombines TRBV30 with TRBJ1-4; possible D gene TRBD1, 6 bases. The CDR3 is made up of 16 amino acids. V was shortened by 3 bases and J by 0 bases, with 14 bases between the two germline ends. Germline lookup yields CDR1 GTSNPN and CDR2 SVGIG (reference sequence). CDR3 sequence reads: CAWSLRGIPTNEKLFF. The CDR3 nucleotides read TGTGCCTGGAGCCTAAGGGGGATTCCAACTAATGAAAAACTGTTTTTT.

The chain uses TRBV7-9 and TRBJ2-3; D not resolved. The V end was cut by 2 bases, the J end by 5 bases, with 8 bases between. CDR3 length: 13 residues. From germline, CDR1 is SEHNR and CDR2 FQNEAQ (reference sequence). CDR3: CASSLKVRDTQYF. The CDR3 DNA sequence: TGTGCCAGCAGCTTAAAAGTAAGAGATACGCAGTATTTT.

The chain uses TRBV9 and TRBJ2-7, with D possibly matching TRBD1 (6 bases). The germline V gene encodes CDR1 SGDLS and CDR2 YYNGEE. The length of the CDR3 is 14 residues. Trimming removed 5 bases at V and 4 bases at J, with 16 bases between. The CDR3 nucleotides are TGTGCCAGCAGTCCCGGGCAGGGGAAATACGAGCAGTACTTC. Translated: CASSPGQGKYEQYF.

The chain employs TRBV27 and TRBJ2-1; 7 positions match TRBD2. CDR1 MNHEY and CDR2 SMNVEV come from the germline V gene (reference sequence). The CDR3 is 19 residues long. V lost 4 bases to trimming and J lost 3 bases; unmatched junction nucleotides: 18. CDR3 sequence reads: CASSSRFGDLAVNYNEQFF. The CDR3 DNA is TGTGCCAGCAGTTCCCGCTTCGGAGATCTAGCGGTTAACTACAATGAGCAGTTCTTC.

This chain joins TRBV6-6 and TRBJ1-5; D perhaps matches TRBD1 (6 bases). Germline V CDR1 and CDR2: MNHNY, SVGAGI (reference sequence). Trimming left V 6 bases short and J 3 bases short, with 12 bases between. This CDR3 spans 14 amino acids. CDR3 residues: CASSYDRLNQPQHF. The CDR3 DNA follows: TGTGCCAGCAGCTATGACAGGCTCAATCAGCCCCAGCATTTT.

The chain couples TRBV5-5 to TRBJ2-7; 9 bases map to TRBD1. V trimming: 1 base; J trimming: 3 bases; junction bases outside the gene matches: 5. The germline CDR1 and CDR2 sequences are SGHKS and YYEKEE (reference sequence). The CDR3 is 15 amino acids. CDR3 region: CASSLQAGQGYEQYF. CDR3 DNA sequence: TGTGCCAGCAGCTTGCAGGCGGGACAGGGCTACGAGCAGTACTTC.

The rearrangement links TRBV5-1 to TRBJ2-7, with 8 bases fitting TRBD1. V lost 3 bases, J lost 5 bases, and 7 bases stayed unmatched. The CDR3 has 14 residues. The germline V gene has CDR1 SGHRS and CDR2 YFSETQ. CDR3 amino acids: CASSSRTGYDEQYF. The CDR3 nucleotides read TGCGCCAGCAGCTCCCGGACAGGGTACGACGAGCAGTACTTC.

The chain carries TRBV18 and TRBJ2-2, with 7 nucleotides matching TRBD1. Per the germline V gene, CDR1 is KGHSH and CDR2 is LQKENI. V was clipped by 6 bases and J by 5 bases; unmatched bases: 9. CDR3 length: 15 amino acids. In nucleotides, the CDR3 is TGTGCCAGCTCCCGCGACAGGGTCGGGACCGGGGAGCTGTTTTTT. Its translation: CASSRDRVGTGELFF.

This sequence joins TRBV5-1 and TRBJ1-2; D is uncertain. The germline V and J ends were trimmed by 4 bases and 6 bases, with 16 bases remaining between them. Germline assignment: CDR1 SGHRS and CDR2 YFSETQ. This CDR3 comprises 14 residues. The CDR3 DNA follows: TGCGCCAGCAGCCCGCCCCTCGTGAATCATGGCTACACCTTC. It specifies CASSPPLVNHGYTF.

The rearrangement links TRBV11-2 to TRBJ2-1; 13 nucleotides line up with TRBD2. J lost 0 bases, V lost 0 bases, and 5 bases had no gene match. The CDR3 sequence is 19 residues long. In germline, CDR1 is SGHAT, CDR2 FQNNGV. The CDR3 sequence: CASSLDPTSGRASYNEQFF. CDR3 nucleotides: TGTGCCAGCAGCTTAGACCCAACTAGCGGGAGGGCCTCCTACAATGAGCAGTTCTTC.

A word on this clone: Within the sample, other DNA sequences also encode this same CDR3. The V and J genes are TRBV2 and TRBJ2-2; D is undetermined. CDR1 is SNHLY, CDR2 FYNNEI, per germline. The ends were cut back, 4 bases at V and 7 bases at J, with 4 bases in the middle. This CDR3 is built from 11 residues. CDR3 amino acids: CASSAGGELFF. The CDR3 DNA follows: TGTGCCAGCAGTGCGGGCGGGGAGCTGTTTTTT.

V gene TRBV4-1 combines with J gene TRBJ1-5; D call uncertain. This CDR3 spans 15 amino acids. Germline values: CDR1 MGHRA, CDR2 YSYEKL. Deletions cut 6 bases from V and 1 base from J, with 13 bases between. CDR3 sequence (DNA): TGCGCCAGCAGGATTGAAGTAGGGAGCAATCAGCCCCAGCATTTT. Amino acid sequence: CASRIEVGSNQPQHF.

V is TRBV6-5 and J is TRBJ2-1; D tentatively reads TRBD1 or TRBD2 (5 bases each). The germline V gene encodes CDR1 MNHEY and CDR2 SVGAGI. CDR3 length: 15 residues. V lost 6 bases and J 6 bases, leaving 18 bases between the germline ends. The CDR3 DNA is TGTGCCAGCAGCTTAGGGGCGCCGGGGTTCAATGAGCAGTTCTTC. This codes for CASSLGAPGFNEQFF.